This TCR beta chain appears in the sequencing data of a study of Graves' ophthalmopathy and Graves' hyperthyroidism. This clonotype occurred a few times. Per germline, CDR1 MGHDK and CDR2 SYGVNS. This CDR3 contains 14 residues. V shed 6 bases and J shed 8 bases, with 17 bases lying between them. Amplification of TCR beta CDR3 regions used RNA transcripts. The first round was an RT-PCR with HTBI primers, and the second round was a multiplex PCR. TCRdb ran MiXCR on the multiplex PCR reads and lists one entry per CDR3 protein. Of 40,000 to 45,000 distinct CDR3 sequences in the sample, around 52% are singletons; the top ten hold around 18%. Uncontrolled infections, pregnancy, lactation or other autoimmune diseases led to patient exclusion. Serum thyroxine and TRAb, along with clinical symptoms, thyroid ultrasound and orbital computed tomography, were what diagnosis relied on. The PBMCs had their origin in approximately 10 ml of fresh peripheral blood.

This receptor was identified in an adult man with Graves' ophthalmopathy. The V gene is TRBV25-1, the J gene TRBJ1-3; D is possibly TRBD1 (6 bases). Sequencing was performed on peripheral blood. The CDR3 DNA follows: TGTGCCAGCAGCCTGGACGGGTACAGGGACACCATATATTTT. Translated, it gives CASSLDGYRDTIYF.